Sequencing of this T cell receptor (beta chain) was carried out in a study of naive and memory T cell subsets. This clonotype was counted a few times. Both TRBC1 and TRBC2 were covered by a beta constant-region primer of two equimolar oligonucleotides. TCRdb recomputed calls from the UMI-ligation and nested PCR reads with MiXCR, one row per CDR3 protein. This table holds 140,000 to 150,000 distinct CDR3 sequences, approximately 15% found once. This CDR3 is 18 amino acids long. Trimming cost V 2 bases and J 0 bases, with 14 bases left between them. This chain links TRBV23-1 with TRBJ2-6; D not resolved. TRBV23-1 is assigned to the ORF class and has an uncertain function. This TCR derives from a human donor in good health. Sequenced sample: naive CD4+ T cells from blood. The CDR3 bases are TGCGCCAGCAGTCAAATAGAGGATGGTCGCTCTGGGGCCAACGTCCTGACTTTC. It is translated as CASSQIEDGRSGANVLTF.